This T cell receptor beta chain emerged from a study of CD8+CD57+ T cells in acquired aplastic anemia. Study summary: Sorted CD4+ and CD8+ cells gave an average of around 3.3 ug of DNA.

The trim removed 6 bases at V and 5 bases at J, leaving 10 bases unmatched. The V gene's germline CDR1 is MGHDK and CDR2 SYGVNS. This CDR3 region has 15 residues. Selection for sequencing was limited to patients who had shown CD8+CD57+ cell expansion by flow cytometry. Patients were untreated when blood was sampled. Genomic DNA constituted the template upon which TCR beta VDJ and CDR3 profiling was performed. TCRdb analysed the reads with MiXCR anew, one entry per CDR3 protein. The sample comprises 180,000 or so distinct CDR3 sequences, roughly 50% of which are singletons, and roughly 1.8% rests with the top ten.

Sequences were obtained from sorted CD4+, CD8+, or CD8+CD57+ T cells (not recorded which) from PBMCs. J is TRBJ2-1 and V is TRBV25-1; TRBD2 matches at 7 bases. The receptor was derived from a human donor with aplastic anemia. The DNA for the CDR3 is TGTGCCAGCAGCTTAGGTAGGGGAGGGGACAATGAGCAGTTCTTC. This translates into CASSLGRGGDNEQFF.